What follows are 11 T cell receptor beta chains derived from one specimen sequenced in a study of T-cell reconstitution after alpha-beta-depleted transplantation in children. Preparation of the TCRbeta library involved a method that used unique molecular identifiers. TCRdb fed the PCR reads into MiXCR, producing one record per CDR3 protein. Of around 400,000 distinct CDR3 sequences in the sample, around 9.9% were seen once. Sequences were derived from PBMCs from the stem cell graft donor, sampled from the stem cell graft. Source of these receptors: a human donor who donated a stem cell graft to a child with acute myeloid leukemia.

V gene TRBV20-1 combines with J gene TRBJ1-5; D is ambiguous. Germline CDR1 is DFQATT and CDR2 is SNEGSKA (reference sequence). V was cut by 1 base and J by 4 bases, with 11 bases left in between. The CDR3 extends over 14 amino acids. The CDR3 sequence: CSARAGDTNQPQHF. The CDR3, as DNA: TGCAGTGCTAGAGCCGGAGACACAAATCAGCCCCAGCATTTT.

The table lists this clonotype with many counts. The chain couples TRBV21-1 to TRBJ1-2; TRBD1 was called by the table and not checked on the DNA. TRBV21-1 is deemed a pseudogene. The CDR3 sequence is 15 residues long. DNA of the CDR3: TGTGCCAGCGGTTACAAGGGACAGGGGGTTTTTGGCTACACCTTC. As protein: CASGYKGQGVFGYTF.

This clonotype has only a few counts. Here the CDR3 DNA reads TGCGCCAGCAGCTATTTAGTGGCTCGGGAGCAGTACTTC. It codes for CASSYLVAREQYF. This rearrangement joins TRBV4-3 to TRBJ2-7, with D hard to call. Looked up from germline, CDR1 is LGHNA and CDR2 is YSLEER. V was pared by 5 bases and J by 7 bases, with 15 bases between. This CDR3 spans 13 amino acids.

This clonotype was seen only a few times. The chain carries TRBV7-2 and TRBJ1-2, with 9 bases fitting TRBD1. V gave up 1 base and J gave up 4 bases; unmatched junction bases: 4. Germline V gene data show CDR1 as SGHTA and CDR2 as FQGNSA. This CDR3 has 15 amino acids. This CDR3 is CASSLEATGGYGYTF. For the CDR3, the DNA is TGTGCCAGCAGCTTAGAGGCGACAGGGGGCTATGGCTACACCTTC.

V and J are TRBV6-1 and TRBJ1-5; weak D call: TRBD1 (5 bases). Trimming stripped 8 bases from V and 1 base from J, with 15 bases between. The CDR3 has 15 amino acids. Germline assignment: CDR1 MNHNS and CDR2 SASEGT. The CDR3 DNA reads TGTGCCAGCGATCCAGCCGGGGCAAGCAATCAGCCCCAGCATTTT. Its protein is CASDPAGASNQPQHF.

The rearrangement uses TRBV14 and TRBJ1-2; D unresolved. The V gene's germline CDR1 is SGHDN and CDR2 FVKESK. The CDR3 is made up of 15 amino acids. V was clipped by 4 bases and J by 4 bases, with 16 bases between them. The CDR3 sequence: CASSRLKGISYGYTF. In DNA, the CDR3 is TGTGCCAGCAGCCGATTGAAAGGGATTAGCTATGGCTACACCTTC. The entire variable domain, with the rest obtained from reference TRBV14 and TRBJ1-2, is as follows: EAGVTQFPSHSVIEKGQTVTLRCDPISGHDNLYWYRRVMGKEIKFLLHFVKESKQDESGMPNNRFLAERTGGTYSTLKVQPAELEDSGVYFCASSRLKGISYGYTFGSGTRLTVV.

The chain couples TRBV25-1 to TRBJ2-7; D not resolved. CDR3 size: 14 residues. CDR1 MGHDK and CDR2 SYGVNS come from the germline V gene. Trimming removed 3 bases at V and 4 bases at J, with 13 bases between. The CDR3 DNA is TGTGCCAGCAGTGATCAATTTGTGGGATACGAGCAGTACTTC. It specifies CASSDQFVGYEQYF.

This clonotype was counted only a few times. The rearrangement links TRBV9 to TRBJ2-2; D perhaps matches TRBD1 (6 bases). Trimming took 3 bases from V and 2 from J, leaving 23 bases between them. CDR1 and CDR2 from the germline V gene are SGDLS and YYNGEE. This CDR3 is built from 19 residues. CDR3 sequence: CASSATRGVTGRNTGELFF. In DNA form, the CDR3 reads TGTGCCAGCAGCGCCACCCGGGGAGTCACAGGGCGAAACACCGGGGAGCTGTTTTTT.

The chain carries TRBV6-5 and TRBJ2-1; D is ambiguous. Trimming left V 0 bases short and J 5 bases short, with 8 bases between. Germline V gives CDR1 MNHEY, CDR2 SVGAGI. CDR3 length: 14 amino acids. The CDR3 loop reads CASSYSSPNNEQFF. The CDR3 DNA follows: TGTGCCAGCAGTTACTCATCACCCAACAATGAGCAGTTCTTC.

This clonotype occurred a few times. DNA for the CDR3: TGCGCCAGCAGTTATACCGACTATGGCTACACCTTC. As protein: CASSYTDYGYTF. This chain connects TRBV5-1 to TRBJ1-2; D is unresolved. V gave up 5 bases and J gave up 3 bases, with 8 bases separating them. The CDR3 runs to 12 residues. Germline assignment: CDR1 SGHRS and CDR2 YFSETQ. Full variable domain (missing parts from reference TRBV5-1 and TRBJ1-2): KAGVTQTPRYLIKTRGQQVTLSCSPISGHRSVSWYQQTPGQGLQFLFEYFSETQRNKGNFPGRFSGRQFSNSRSEMNVSTLELGDSALYLCASSYTDYGYTFGSGTRLTVV.

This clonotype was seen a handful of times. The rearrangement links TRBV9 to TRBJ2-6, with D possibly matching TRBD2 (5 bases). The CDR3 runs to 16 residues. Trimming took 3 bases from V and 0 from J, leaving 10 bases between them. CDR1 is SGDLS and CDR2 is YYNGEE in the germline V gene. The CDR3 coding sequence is TGTGCCAGCAGCGCCTCGGACTTCTCTGGGGCCAACGTCCTGACTTTC. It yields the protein CASSASDFSGANVLTF. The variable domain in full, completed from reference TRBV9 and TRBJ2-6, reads DSGVTQTPKHLITATGQRVTLRCSPRSGDLSVYWYQQSLDQGLQFLIQYYNGEERAKGNILERFSAQQFPDLHSELNLSSLELGDSALYFCASSASDFSGANVLTFGAGSRLTVL.